Listed below are T cell receptor beta chains from one sample, sequenced in a study of T-cell memory formation after mild COVID-19. TCRdb re-derived calls from the 5' RACE reads in MiXCR, one entry per CDR3 protein. The sample has 350,000 to 500,000 distinct CDR3 sequences, 15% to 25% seen once. Specimen: PBMCs or a T cell subset sorted from them (not recorded which). The receptors shown here come from an adult woman who had mild COVID-19 (a few samples of this study predate the infection). Cell type and time point are not known. Each CDR3 is given with its conserved first and last residue. D genes are given only for firm matches. Clone size is not always given. Where it is, it says once, few, many or a class for expanded clones.

few	TRBV6-5	TRBD2	TRBJ2-1	CASRGTSGMYNEQFF	TGTGCCAGCAGGGGTACTAGCGGAATGTACAATGAGCAGTTCTTC
.	TRBV2	TRBD1	TRBJ1-5	CASSPGGAGNQPQHF	TGTGCCAGCAGCCCAGGGGGCGCGGGCAATCAGCCCCAGCATTTT
.	TRBV5-5	TRBD1	TRBJ2-7	CASRWTGGNYEQYF	TGTGCCAGCAGGTGGACAGGGGGTAACTACGAGCAGTACTTC
few	TRBV5-1	.	TRBJ1-4	CASRSPGEKLFF	TGCGCCAGTAGATCCCCGGGGGAAAAACTGTTTTTT
.	TRBV7-9	TRBD2	TRBJ2-7	CASSRTLSGSMGEQYF	TGTGCCAGCAGCAGAACCCTTAGCGGGAGTATGGGCGAGCAGTACTTC
.	TRBV7-6	.	TRBJ2-3	CASSLLGDTDTQYF	TGTGCCAGCAGCTTACTTGGGGACACAGATACGCAGTATTTT
.	TRBV7-2	TRBD2	TRBJ2-2	CASSLVFQRGGRTGELFF	TGTGCCAGCAGCTTAGTGTTCCAGCGGGGGGGCCGGACCGGGGAGCTGTTTTTT
.	TRBV29-1	.	TRBJ2-1	CSVQIDEQFF	TGCAGCGTTCAGATAGATGAGCAGTTCTTC
few	TRBV5-1	TRBD2	TRBJ2-3	CASSSTSGGATDTQYF	TGCGCCAGCAGCTCGACTAGCGGGGGGGCCACAGATACGCAGTATTTT
few	TRBV6-2/TRBV6-3	.	TRBJ1-2	CASSYEQFYGYTF	TGTGCCAGCAGTTACGAACAGTTCTATGGCTACACCTTC
few	TRBV14	.	TRBJ1-2	CASSQQPNYGYTF	TGTGCCAGCAGCCAACAACCGAACTATGGCTACACCTTC
.	TRBV19	TRBD2	TRBJ2-1	CASRENGVAGNEQFF	TGTGCCAGTAGAGAGAACGGGGTAGCGGGCAATGAGCAGTTCTTC